One sample yielded the 26 T cell receptor beta chains listed below, sequenced in a study of shared T cell receptors in the human thymus. Clones were sequenced by immunoSEQ multiplex PCR, and TCRdb holds only the in-frame ones, with some missing. Of approximately 730,000 clones in the sample, around 85% were seen once. The same sample was also used in a study of human thymus T cells.

The sample consisted of thymocytes. The receptor set was obtained from a girl less than two years old with a congenital heart defect.

V gene TRBV6-5 combines with J gene TRBJ1-2; maybe TRBD1 (5 bases). The V end lost 4 bases, the J end lost 6 bases, and 18 bases lay between the germline ends. Per the germline V gene, CDR1 is MNHEY and CDR2 is SVGAGI. This CDR3 is 15 amino acids long. CDR3 in amino acids: CASSWAWGGWDGYTF. CDR3 nucleotide sequence: TGTGCCAGCAGTTGGGCGTGGGGCGGTTGGGATGGCTACACCTTC.

In DNA form, the CDR3 reads TGTGCCAGCAGCTACCGAGGGAGAAACTATGGCTACACCTTC. It is translated as CASSYRGRNYGYTF. This chain links TRBV14 with TRBJ1-2, with D unresolved. CDR1 and CDR2 from the germline V gene are SGHDN and FVKESK. This CDR3 region has 14 residues. V was shortened by 5 bases and J by 2 bases, with 12 bases between the two germline ends.

The count of this clone is one. The chain has TRBV7-9 and TRBJ2-1, with TRBD2 matching 7 bases. V was clipped by 5 bases and J by 5 bases; unmatched bases: 12. The CDR3 is 16 amino acids. Germline CDR1 and CDR2: SEHNR and FQNEAQ (reference sequence). CDR3 DNA: TGTGCCAGCAGCCACAGTCTAAGCGGGGACCACAATGAGCAGTTCTTC. It yields the protein CASSHSLSGDHNEQFF.

V gene TRBV27 combines with J gene TRBJ2-1, with 10 bases fitting TRBD1. The CDR3 extends over 19 amino acids. Germline loops: CDR1 MNHEY, CDR2 SMNVEV (reference sequence). V lost 6 bases, J lost 0 bases, and 14 bases stayed unmatched. CDR3 sequence: CASSNPGQGTRFSYNEQFF. As DNA, the CDR3 is TGTGCCAGCAGCAACCCGGGACAGGGGACGAGATTCTCCTACAATGAGCAGTTCTTC.

The V and J genes are TRBV15 and TRBJ1-5; possibly TRBD1 for D (5 bases). V dropped 0 bases and J dropped 1 base, with 13 bases sitting between them. CDR1 LNHNV and CDR2 YYDKDF come from the germline V gene (reference sequence). The length of the CDR3 is 17 residues. The CDR3 here is CATSRDRGEWSNQPQHF. The CDR3 bases are TGTGCCACCAGCAGAGATCGGGGGGAGTGGAGCAATCAGCCCCAGCATTTT.

About this clone itself: One end of the junction does not line up with germline, which may come from a read error. The gene calls are TRBV29-1 and TRBJ1-1; weak D call: TRBD1 (6 bases). This CDR3 comprises 9 residues. Germline CDR1 SQVTM, CDR2 ANQGSEA. CDR3 in amino acids: CSGEQGIAF. As DNA, the CDR3 is TGCAGCGGCGAACAGGGTATTGCCTTT.

The chain employs TRBV4-2 and TRBJ1-1; D perhaps matches TRBD1 (5 bases). The germline V gene has CDR1 LGHNA and CDR2 YNFKEQ. The CDR3 spans 14 residues. V was shortened by 2 bases and J by 6 bases, with 13 bases between the two germline ends. The CDR3 coding sequence is TGTGCCAGCAGCCAATTCCTACCAGGGTCTGAAGCTTTCTTT. Translated, it gives CASSQFLPGSEAFF.

The chain carries TRBV7-9 and TRBJ1-1; D is possibly TRBD1 (5 bases). Germline CDR1 and CDR2: SEHNR and FQNEAQ (reference sequence). CDR3 length: 15 amino acids. V gave up 5 bases and J gave up 6 bases, with 19 bases separating them. As DNA, the CDR3 is TGTGCCAGCAGCCCCCGGTTTCAGGGATGGGCTGAAGCTTTCTTT. Residues: CASSPRFQGWAEAFF.

This clone was counted once. CDR3 bases: TGTGCCAGCAGTGGCCCTGAGACAGGGGTAGGGGAGAACACTGAAGCTTTCTTT. It specifies CASSGPETGVGENTEAFF. V usage is TRBV6-1 and J usage is TRBJ1-1; 8 bases fit TRBD1. The trim removed 4 bases at V and 1 base at J, leaving 14 bases unmatched. Germline V gene sequence: CDR1 MNHNS, CDR2 SASEGT. The CDR3 has 18 residues.

This clone was counted once. The chain joins TRBV28 to TRBJ2-1; D is ambiguous. The CDR3 contains 16 residues. Trimming removed 4 bases at V and 0 bases at J, with 13 bases between. In germline, CDR1 is MDHEN, CDR2 SYDVKM. The CDR3 region is CASSSLRLSSYNEQFF. For the CDR3, the DNA is TGTGCCAGCAGTTCCCTTCGACTTAGCTCCTACAATGAGCAGTTCTTC.

The rearrangement links TRBV27 to TRBJ2-5, with 11 bases matching TRBD2. This CDR3 has 17 amino acids. The germline V gene has CDR1 MNHEY and CDR2 SMNVEV (reference sequence). The V gene end was trimmed by 7 bases and the J gene end by 5 bases; junction bases not matched to a gene: 15. The DNA of the CDR3 is TGTGCCAGCACCATAAAGGGGGAACTAGCGGGGGAGGAGACCCAGTACTTC. The encoded protein is CASTIKGELAGEETQYF.

The chain employs TRBV5-1 and TRBJ1-2, with TRBD1 matching over 8 bases. Unmatched junction bases numbered 5, after V lost 4 bases and J lost 0 bases. The CDR3 loop spans 15 amino acids. The germline CDR1 and CDR2 sequences are SGHRS and YFSETQ. Here the CDR3 DNA reads TGCGCCAGCAGCAAGGACAGGGCGTCTAACTATGGCTACACCTTC. This sequence encodes CASSKDRASNYGYTF.

The J gene is TRBJ2-7, the V gene TRBV5-1, with D perhaps matching TRBD2 (5 bases). Trimming shortened V by 2 bases and J by 0 bases, and 27 bases separated the two germline ends. The CDR3 loop spans 20 amino acids. From germline, CDR1 is SGHRS and CDR2 YFSETQ. CDR3 loop: CASSLFTPGLKRESSYEQYF. The CDR3 DNA follows: TGCGCCAGCAGCTTATTCACCCCAGGCCTCAAGAGGGAGAGCTCCTACGAGCAGTACTTC.

The genes are TRBV5-1 and TRBJ2-1; no reliable D call. CDR1 is SGHRS and CDR2 is YFSETQ in the germline V gene. This CDR3 has 14 amino acids. The V end was cut by 3 bases, the J end by 8 bases, with 15 bases between. The CDR3 bases are TGCGCCAGCAGCTCGCTAGTCGCTACCGATGAGCAGTTCTTC. Translation: CASSSLVATDEQFF.

The CDR3 sequence: CASSWTGERGSSYNSPLHF. Here the CDR3 DNA reads TGCGCCAGCAGCTGGACAGGGGAAAGAGGGAGCTCCTATAATTCACCCCTCCACTTT. The rearrangement links TRBV5-1 to TRBJ1-6; 9 bases agree with TRBD1. The CDR3 spans 19 residues. The V gene's germline CDR1 is SGHRS and CDR2 YFSETQ. The V and J ends lost 3 bases and 0 bases, in that order; junction bases with no gene match: 10.

The chain recombines TRBV10-3 with TRBJ1-1; 8 bases map to TRBD1. With 11 bases clipped from V and 6 bases from J, the junction kept 29 bases outside the gene matches. This CDR3 spans 19 amino acids. Per germline, CDR1 ENHRY and CDR2 SYGVKD. The CDR3 DNA reads as TGTGCCTCTAGGATATTCTCCGGGACAGGTTTGATAGATCGGTCTGAAGCTTTCTTT. Residues: CASRIFSGTGLIDRSEAFF.

J is TRBJ1-1 and V is TRBV4-1; D unclear. Between the trimmed V and J ends, which lost 1 base and 4 bases, there was a span of 7 bases. CDR1 and CDR2 from the germline V gene are MGHRA and YSYEKL. CDR3 length: 13 residues. In DNA form, the CDR3 reads TGCGCCAGCAGCCAAGGCGGATTCACTGAAGCTTTCTTT. It codes for CASSQGGFTEAFF.

The CDR3 bases are TGTGCCAGTCGGAGTCGACGTGAGCAGTTCTTC. This sequence encodes CASRSRREQFF. The chain employs TRBV19 and TRBJ2-1; D is unresolved. Trimming took 8 bases from V and 9 from J, leaving 11 bases between them. This CDR3 is 11 amino acids long. CDR1 and CDR2 (germline): LNHDA, SQIVND (reference sequence). Using reference TRBV19 and TRBJ2-1 for the parts outside the CDR3, the full variable domain is DGGITQSPKYLFRKEGQNVTLSCEQNLNHDAMYWYRQDPGQGLRLIYYSQIVNDFQKGDIAEGYSVSREKKESFPLTVTSAQKNPTAFYLCASRSRREQFFGPGTRLTVL.

This rearrangement joins TRBV18 to TRBJ2-3, with 7 nucleotides matching TRBD2. The V segment lost 3 bases and the J segment 4 bases; nucleotides outside the gene matches: 13. Looked up from germline, CDR1 is KGHSH and CDR2 is LQKENI. CDR3 length: 17 amino acids. The CDR3 coding sequence is TGTGCCAGCTCACCTCCGACGGGCAGCGGGGATTCAGATACGCAGTATTTT. Translation: CASSPPTGSGDSDTQYF.

The chain has TRBV7-2 and TRBJ1-2; perhaps TRBD1 as D (5 bases). There are 14 residues in the CDR3. The V and J ends lost 5 bases and 2 bases respectively, with 12 bases between them. The germline CDR1 and CDR2 sequences are SGHTA and FQGNSA. The CDR3 sequence: CASSARTLNYGYTF. The CDR3 nucleotides are TGTGCCAGCAGCGCCAGGACATTGAACTATGGCTACACCTTC.

The chain employs TRBV9 and TRBJ2-3; TRBD1 might be the D (5 bases). Germline V CDR1 and CDR2: SGDLS, YYNGEE. The V end lost 2 bases, the J end lost 2 bases, and 12 bases lay between the germline ends. The CDR3 runs to 15 residues. The DNA for the CDR3 is TGTGCCAGCAGCGTTACAGGTACCTCCACAGATACGCAGTATTTT. Its protein product is CASSVTGTSTDTQYF. Variable domain in full (rest from reference TRBV9 and TRBJ2-3): DSGVTQTPKHLITATGQRVTLRCSPRSGDLSVYWYQQSLDQGLQFLIQYYNGEERAKGNILERFSAQQFPDLHSELNLSSLELGDSALYFCASSVTGTSTDTQYFGPGTRLTVL.

This clone has just a few counts. This sequence joins TRBV9 and TRBJ2-7, with 7 bases matching TRBD1. The V segment lost 0 bases and the J segment 2 bases; nucleotides outside the gene matches: 5. CDR1 SGDLS and CDR2 YYNGEE come from the germline V gene. The CDR3 covers 15 residues. The CDR3: CASSVGTGFPYEQYF. CDR3 DNA: TGTGCCAGCAGCGTAGGGACAGGATTTCCCTACGAGCAGTACTTC.

The V gene is TRBV14, the J gene TRBJ2-5, with 10 bases aligning to TRBD2. The CDR3 extends over 17 amino acids. The germline V gene encodes CDR1 SGHDN and CDR2 FVKESK. V lost 2 bases, J lost 9 bases, and 15 bases stayed unmatched. The CDR3 coding sequence is TGTGCCAGCAGCCAACCCTCTAGCGGGGGCTTGCCGCCGGCCCAGTACTTC. Amino acid sequence: CASSQPSSGGLPPAQYF.

This clone was recorded only once. The gene calls are TRBV19 and TRBJ1-2, with a tentative D call TRBD1 (6 bases). The V gene's germline CDR1 is LNHDA and CDR2 SQIVND (reference sequence). The CDR3 runs to 14 residues. V shed 10 bases and J shed 0 bases, with 15 bases lying between them. The CDR3 nucleotides read TGTGCCACCTCCCAGTGGACAGCTAACTATGGCTACACCTTC. Translating it yields CATSQWTANYGYTF.

The rearrangement joins TRBV6-5 to TRBJ1-2; D perhaps matches TRBD1 (6 bases). The CDR3 has 15 amino acids. V lost 6 bases and J 8 bases, leaving 22 bases between the germline ends. In germline, CDR1 is MNHEY, CDR2 SVGAGI. The CDR3 coding sequence is TGTGCCAGCAGAGCTCTACAGGGCCCCCCGGAAGGCTACACCTTC. Protein sequence: CASRALQGPPEGYTF.

The V call is TRBV2, the J call TRBJ1-4; 9 positions match TRBD1. The ends lost 4 bases at V and 5 bases at J; junction bases unmatched: 5. The germline CDR1 and CDR2 sequences are SNHLY and FYNNEI. This CDR3 is 15 amino acids long. The CDR3 region has the DNA TGTGCCAGCAGTGGCCCCGGGACAGGGAATGAAAAACTGTTTTTT. Protein product: CASSGPGTGNEKLFF.